This record concerns one T cell receptor (beta chain) sequence. Its antigen target is currently unknown. No much larger clonotype is one base removed from it; base qualities were not supplied. This record comes from a study of T cell clones after liver transplantation (dated by TCRdb to between 2017 and 2020). Turning to the overall study: Samples were obtained from ITN030ST, a randomized trial in which withdrawal of immunosuppression was attempted within 2 years of liver transplantation. Donor-reactive T cell clones were identified by TCRbeta sequencing following a pre-transplant mixed lymphocyte reaction and were subsequently tracked in post-transplant blood. Third party-reactive TCRbeta sequences from pre-transplant MLRs were also identified as an antigen-independent comparator for donor-reactive sequences. Three of the eight recipients were HCV-positive; the others were transplanted for non-autoimmune, non-viral indications. The subjects received no induction therapy and were kept on standard immunosuppression until randomization at 12-24 months post-transplant. Tolerance was defined as complete immunosuppression withdrawal for at least one year with no rise in liver enzymes beyond twice the upper limit of normal. Blood samples were taken pre-transplant, pre-randomization before withdrawal, and post-randomization after full withdrawal or failed withdrawal. The study cohort included 8 liver transplant recipients, of whom 3 were classified as tolerant and 5 as non-tolerant. On the study overall, not on this receptor specifically: Donor-reactive sequences decreased more than third party-reactive sequences, which suggests partial antigen-specific deletion that was not related to withdrawal success. Low numbers of available donor cells limited the measurable donor-reactive repertoire in two subjects. Because of small, heterogeneous patient numbers and non-standardized post-transplant time points, the conclusions were only preliminary. Because no allograft tissue specimens were available, donor-reactive T cells may have migrated into the graft instead of being deleted. Once repertoire turnover was taken into account, donor-reactive detection showed a significant reduction for CD4 in 7 of 8 subjects and for CD8 in 8 of 8. In most of the 8 subjects, circulating donor-reactive CD4 TCRbeta sequences decreased significantly after transplant, regardless of tolerance or HCV status.

High-throughput TCRbeta CDR3 sequencing of frozen genomic DNA was performed by immunoSEQ, with PCR amplification, mapping, bias correction and internal controls included. Turning to the authors' computational methods: Productive rearrangements were kept, and unique TCRbeta sequences were defined by CDR3 nucleotide sequence plus V and J gene. For classification of a sequence as donor-reactive, at least 5-fold expansion in CFSE-low cells relative to unstimulated pre-transplant cells and a frequency of at least 0.01% were required. Minimum frequency thresholds were set for each subject on the basis of the unstimulated sample with the lowest template count, so that a detection power of at least 90% was ensured. Jensen-Shannon divergence between the top 1000 TCRbeta sequences post- versus pre-transplant served as the measure of repertoire turnover. Changes in detection of donor-reactive sequences were tested with two-sided Fisher's exact tests. This is the immuneACCESS table as TCRdb keeps it, with only in-frame sequences that have V and J called. A part of the clones is gone; compared with another copy, unresolved V genes explain less than half, and the rest is unexplained. V and J calls and clone size are given by that table; D and trimming were obtained from the DNA. The sample yields tens of thousands of clones; roughly 80% were counted once. Of the sample, around a third is held by the ten largest clones.

Thawed unstimulated PBMCs were stained for CD3, CD4 and CD8 and FACS-sorted into CD3+CD4+ and CD3+CD8+ populations. All 8 studied subjects were randomized to immunosuppression withdrawal. The Qiagen DNeasy Blood and Tissue Kit was used to isolate genomic DNA. Taken from cysteine to phenylalanine, the CDR3 has 16 residues. Of all the DNA, just the CDR3 is kept, 48 bases in frame from base 1. CDR1 and CDR2 are drawn from the germline V gene: MDHEN, SYDVKM. At the junction V is shortened by 2 bases and J by 4 bases, with 17 bases in between. The chain joins TRBV28 to TRBJ1-2; the D gene is unclear. The source material was CD8+ T cells from blood, sampled less than 70 months after liver transplant. The clonotype comes from a human patient who received a liver transplant. Post transplant, some T cells may arise from the graft donor. The base sequence is TGTGCCAGCAGTTTACCAGCCGAGGTGCCAATCTATGGCTACACCTTC. It encodes CASSLPAEVPIYGYTF.